Listed here is a single TCR beta chain. Its target is not known. At one boundary the junction diverges from the germline segment, which might be a read error. This sample was taken from a study of T cells in tumors after PD-1 blockade. At the level of the study: Tumor samples averaged approximately 26,000 templates (range roughly 554-99,264) and some 6,500 unique clonotypes. Study-wide results and caveats: Two pre-treatment samples showed no clonal replacement between them.

The repertoire was sequenced with immunoSEQ multiplex PCR; TCRdb's copy has only in-frame clones and lacks some. The sample has thousands of clones, about two thirds seen once. The length of the CDR3 is 13 residues. Per germline, CDR1 SEHNR and CDR2 FQNEAQ (reference sequence). The sample was tumor tissue, taken after anti-PD-1 treatment. The clonotype was recovered from a human donor with basal cell carcinoma. V gene TRBV7-9 combines with J gene TRBJ2-1; no reliable D call. CDR3 in DNA: TGTGCCAGCATCTTAGGCGTTGCCAATGAGCAGTTCTTC. Translation: CASILGVANEQFF.